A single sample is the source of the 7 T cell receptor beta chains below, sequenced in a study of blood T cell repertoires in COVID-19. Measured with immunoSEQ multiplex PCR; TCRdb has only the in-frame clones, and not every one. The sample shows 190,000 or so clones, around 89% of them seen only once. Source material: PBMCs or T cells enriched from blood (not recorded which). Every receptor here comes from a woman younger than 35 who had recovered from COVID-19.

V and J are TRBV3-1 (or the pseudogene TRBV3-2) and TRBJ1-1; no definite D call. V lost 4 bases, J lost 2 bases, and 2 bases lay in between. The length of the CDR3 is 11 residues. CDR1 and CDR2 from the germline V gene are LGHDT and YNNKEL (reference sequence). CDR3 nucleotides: TGTGCCAGCAGCCTAAACACTGAAGCTTTCTTT. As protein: CASSLNTEAFF.

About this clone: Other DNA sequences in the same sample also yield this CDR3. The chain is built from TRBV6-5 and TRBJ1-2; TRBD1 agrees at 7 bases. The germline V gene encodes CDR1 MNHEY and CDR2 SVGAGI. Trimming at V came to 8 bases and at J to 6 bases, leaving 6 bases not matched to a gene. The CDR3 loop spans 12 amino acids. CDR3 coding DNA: TGTGCCAGCTCAGACAGGGAGAATGGCTACACCTTC. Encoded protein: CASSDRENGYTF.

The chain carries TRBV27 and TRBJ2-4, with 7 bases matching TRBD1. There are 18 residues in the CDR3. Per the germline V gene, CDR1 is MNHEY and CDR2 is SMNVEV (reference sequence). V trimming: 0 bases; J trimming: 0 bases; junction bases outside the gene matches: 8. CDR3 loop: CASSLSIDRDLAKNIQYF. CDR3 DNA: TGTGCCAGCAGTTTATCGATTGACAGGGATCTAGCCAAAAACATTCAGTACTTC.

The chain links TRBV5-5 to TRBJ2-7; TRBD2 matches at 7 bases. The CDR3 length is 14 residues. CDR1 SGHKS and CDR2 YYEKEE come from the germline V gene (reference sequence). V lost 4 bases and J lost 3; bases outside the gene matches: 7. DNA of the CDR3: TGTGCCAGCAGCCCGCGGGAGACTCGCTACGAGCAGTACTTC. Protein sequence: CASSPRETRYEQYF.

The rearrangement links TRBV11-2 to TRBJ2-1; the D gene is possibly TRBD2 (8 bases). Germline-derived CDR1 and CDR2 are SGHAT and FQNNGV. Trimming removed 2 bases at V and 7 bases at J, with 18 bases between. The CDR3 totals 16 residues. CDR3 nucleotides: TGTGCCAGCAGCTTATCAGGGGGACTAGGAATGAATGAGCAGTTCTTC. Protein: CASSLSGGLGMNEQFF. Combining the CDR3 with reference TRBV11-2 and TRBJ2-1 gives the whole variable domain EAGVAQSPRYKIIEKRQSVAFWCNPISGHATLYWYQQILGQGPKLLIQFQNNGVVDDSQLPKDRFSAERLKGVDSTLKIQPAKLEDSAVYLCASSLSGGLGMNEQFFGPGTRLTVL.

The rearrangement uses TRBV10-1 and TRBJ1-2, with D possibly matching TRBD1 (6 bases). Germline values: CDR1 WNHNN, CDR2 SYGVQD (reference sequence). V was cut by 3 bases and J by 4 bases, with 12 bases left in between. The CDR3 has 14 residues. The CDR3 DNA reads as TGCGCCAGCAGTGATTGGACAGCACCCTATGGCTACACCTTC. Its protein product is CASSDWTAPYGYTF.

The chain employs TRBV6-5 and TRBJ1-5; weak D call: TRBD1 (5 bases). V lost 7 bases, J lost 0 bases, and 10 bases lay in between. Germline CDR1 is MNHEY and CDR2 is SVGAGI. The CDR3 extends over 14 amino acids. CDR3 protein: CASTRTLSNQPQHF. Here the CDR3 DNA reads TGTGCCAGCACTAGGACACTTAGCAATCAGCCCCAGCATTTT.